This TCR beta chain comes out of a study of a mutant IDH1 vaccine in newly diagnosed glioma. The wider study: Most had both radiotherapy and temozolomide beforehand; others had only one.

Germline V gene lookup returns CDR1 MNHNS and CDR2 SASEGT. This CDR3 spans 14 amino acids. The trim removed 4 bases at V and 0 bases at J, leaving 1 base unmatched. Some clones are missing from TCRdb's copy, which holds only in-frame ones; the method was immunoSEQ multiplex PCR. Among some 60,000 clones listed, roughly 87% were seen once. The sample's time point: week 47, end of study. Every single dose of the vaccine, 300 ug of mutant IDH1 20-mer peptide, came with topical imiquimod. Donors' newly diagnosed IDH1-mutant WHO grade 3 or 4 astrocytomas lacked nuclear ATRX. Remarks on this clone: Its antigen is not identified.

The sequence was obtained from a woman between 45 and 60 years old with glioma. Sequences were derived from PBMCs, sampled from a glioma patient whose treatment included an IDH1 peptide vaccine. The V gene is TRBV6-1, the J gene TRBJ2-7; 9 nucleotides match TRBD2. In DNA form, the CDR3 reads TGTGCCAGCAGTGTGCGGGGGGGCTCCTACGAGCAGTACTTC. Translating gives CASSVRGGSYEQYF.